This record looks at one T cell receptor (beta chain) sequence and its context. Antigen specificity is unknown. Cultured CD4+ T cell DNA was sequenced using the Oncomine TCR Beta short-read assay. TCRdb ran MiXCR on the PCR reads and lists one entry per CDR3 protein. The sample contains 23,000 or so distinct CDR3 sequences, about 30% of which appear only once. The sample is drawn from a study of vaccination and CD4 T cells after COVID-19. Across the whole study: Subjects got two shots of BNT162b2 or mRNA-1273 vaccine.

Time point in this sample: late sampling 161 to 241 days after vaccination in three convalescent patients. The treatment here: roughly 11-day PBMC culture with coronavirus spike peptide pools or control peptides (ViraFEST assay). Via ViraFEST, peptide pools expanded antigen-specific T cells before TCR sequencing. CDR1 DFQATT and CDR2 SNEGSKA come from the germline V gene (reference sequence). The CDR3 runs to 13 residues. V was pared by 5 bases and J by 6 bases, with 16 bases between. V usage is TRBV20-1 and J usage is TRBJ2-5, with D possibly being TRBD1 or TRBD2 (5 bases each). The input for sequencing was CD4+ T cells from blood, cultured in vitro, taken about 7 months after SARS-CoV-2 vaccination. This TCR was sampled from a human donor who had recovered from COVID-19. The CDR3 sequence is CSAFRDRRKTQYF. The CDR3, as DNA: TGCAGTGCTTTCCGGGACCGTCGAAAGACCCAGTACTTC.